A single sample is the source of the 9 T cell receptor beta chains below, sequenced in a study of T cell responses to AZD1222 COVID-19 vaccine. TCRdb keeps only in-frame clones here, not all; method: immunoSEQ multiplex PCR. In the table there are roughly 150,000 clones, around 90% of which are singletons. This sample comprised peripheral blood, obtained on day 0 of AZD1222 vaccination. These receptors were obtained from an adult in good health.

V is TRBV28 and J is TRBJ1-5; 7 nucleotides align to TRBD1. CDR1 is MDHEN, CDR2 SYDVKM, per germline. The CDR3 consists of 15 residues. The V gene end was trimmed by 5 bases and the J gene end by 9 bases; junction bases not matched to a gene: 13. Here the CDR3 reads CASSPQGGQGVPQHF. The DNA of the CDR3 is TGTGCCAGCAGTCCCCAGGGGGGTCAGGGTGTGCCCCAGCATTTT.

The J gene is TRBJ1-2, the V gene TRBV11-2, with 7 bases identical to TRBD1. There are 17 residues in the CDR3. Germline V CDR1 and CDR2: SGHAT, FQNNGV. V dropped 3 bases and J dropped 2; count of bases not matched to a gene: 12. The CDR3 loop is CASSFSDRVKNNYGYTF. CDR3 DNA sequence: TGTGCCAGCAGCTTCTCCGACAGGGTCAAAAACAACTATGGCTACACCTTC.

The rearrangement uses TRBV27 and TRBJ1-1, with D possibly TRBD1 on 6 matching bases. The ends were cut back, 5 bases at V and 5 bases at J, with 12 bases in the middle. This CDR3 contains 13 residues. Germline values: CDR1 MNHEY, CDR2 SMNVEV (reference sequence). In nucleotides, the CDR3 is TGTGCCAGCAGTGCTGAGGGGGAGACTGAAGCTTTCTTT. Protein: CASSAEGETEAFF.

V is TRBV27 and J is TRBJ2-5; D call uncertain. Germline assignment: CDR1 MNHEY and CDR2 SMNVEV (reference sequence). The CDR3 has 13 residues. Trimming stripped 5 bases from V and 5 bases from J, with 12 bases between. The CDR3 protein is CASSGSYGETQYF. CDR3 in DNA: TGTGCCAGCAGTGGCTCGTATGGGGAGACCCAGTACTTC.

This chain links TRBV5-6 with TRBJ1-2; D unclear. The CDR3 has 14 amino acids. Germline V gene lookup returns CDR1 SGHDT and CDR2 YYEEEE. Trimming removed 0 bases from V and 7 bases from J, with 13 bases in between. The CDR3 DNA follows: TGTGCCAGCAGCTTGGATCGGGGAGACGCTGGCTACACCTTC. Translated: CASSLDRGDAGYTF. Full variable domain (remainder filled in from reference TRBV5-6 and TRBJ1-2): DAGVTQSPTHLIKTRGQQVTLRCSPKSGHDTVSWYQQALGQGPQFIFQYYEEEERQRGNFPDRFSGHQFPNYSSELNVNALLLGDSALYLCASSLDRGDAGYTFGSGTRLTVV.

The CDR3 protein is CASSSGGTRSYNEQFF. The CDR3 nucleotides read TGTGCCAGTAGTAGCGGGGGGACTAGATCCTACAATGAGCAGTTCTTC. The rearrangement links TRBV19 to TRBJ2-1, with TRBD2 matching 8 bases. Germline lookup yields CDR1 LNHDA and CDR2 SQIVND (reference sequence). Unmatched junction bases numbered 6, after V lost 4 bases and J lost 1 base. The CDR3 totals 16 residues.

The chain has TRBV6-5 and TRBJ2-7; 9 bases are shared with TRBD2. The V gene's germline CDR1 is MNHEY and CDR2 SVGAGI. J lost 1 base, V lost 6 bases, and 7 bases had no gene match. The CDR3 extends over 15 amino acids. CDR3 protein: CASSHSGGLSYEQYF. DNA of the CDR3: TGTGCCAGCAGCCATAGCGGGGGATTATCCTACGAGCAGTACTTC.

This clone was seen just once. V and J are TRBV5-4 and TRBJ2-3; D gene uncertain. Deletions cut 5 bases from V and 3 bases from J, with 13 bases between. CDR1 and CDR2 (germline): SGHNT, YYREEE (reference sequence). This CDR3 has 14 residues. The CDR3 loop is CASRQNWRTDTQYF. The CDR3 DNA reads TGTGCCAGCAGGCAGAATTGGAGAACAGATACGCAGTATTTT. Complete variable domain (other parts from reference TRBV5-4 and TRBJ2-3): ETGVTQSPTHLIKTRGQQVTLRCSSQSGHNTVSWYQQALGQGPQFIFQYYREEENGRGNFPPRFSGLQFPNYSSELNVNALELDDSALYLCASRQNWRTDTQYFGPGTRLTVL.

This sequence joins TRBV30 and TRBJ1-4, with no clear D. Deletions cut 3 bases from V and 4 bases from J, with 15 bases between. The CDR3 extends over 15 amino acids. CDR1 GTSNPN and CDR2 SVGIG come from the germline V gene (reference sequence). CDR3 sequence (DNA): TGTGCCTGGAGCGCCGGACTGCTGGATAATGAAAAACTGTTTTTT. This translates into CAWSAGLLDNEKLFF.